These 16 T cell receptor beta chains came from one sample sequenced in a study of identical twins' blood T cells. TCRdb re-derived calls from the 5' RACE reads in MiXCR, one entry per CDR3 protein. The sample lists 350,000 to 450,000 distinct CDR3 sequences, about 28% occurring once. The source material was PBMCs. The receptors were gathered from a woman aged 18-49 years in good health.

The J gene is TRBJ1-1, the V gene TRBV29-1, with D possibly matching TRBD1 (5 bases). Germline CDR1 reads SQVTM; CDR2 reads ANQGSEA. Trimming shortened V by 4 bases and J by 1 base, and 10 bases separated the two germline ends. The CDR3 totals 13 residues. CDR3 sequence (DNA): TGCAGCGTTGGTCCGGGGCCGAACACTGAAGCTTTCTTT. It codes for CSVGPGPNTEAFF. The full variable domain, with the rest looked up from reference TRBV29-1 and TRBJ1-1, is SAVISQKPSRDICQRGTSLTIQCQVDSQVTMMFWYRQQPGQSLTLIATANQGSEATYESGFVIDKFPISRPNLTFSTLTVSNMSPEDSSIYLCSVGPGPNTEAFFGQGTRLTVV.

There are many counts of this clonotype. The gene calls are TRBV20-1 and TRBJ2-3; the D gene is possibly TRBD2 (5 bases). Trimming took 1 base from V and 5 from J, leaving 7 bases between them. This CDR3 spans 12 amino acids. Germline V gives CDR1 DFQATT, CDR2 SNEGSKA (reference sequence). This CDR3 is CSARVGGDTQYF. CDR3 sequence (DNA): TGCAGTGCTAGAGTAGGAGGAGATACGCAGTATTTT.

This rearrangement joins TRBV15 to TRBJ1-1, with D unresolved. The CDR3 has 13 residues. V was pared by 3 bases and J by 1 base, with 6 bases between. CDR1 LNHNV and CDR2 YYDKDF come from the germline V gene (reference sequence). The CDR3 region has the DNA TGTGCCACCAGCAGCGGCCGGAACACTGAAGCTTTCTTT. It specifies CATSSGRNTEAFF.

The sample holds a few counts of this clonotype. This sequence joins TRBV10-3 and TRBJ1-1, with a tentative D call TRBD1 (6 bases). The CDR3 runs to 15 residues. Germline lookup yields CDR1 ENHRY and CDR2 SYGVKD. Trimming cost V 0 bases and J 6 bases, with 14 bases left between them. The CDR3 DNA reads TGTGCCATCAGTGAGTCGGCAGGGGTTGCCCCTGAAGCTTTCTTT. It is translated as CAISESAGVAPEAFF.

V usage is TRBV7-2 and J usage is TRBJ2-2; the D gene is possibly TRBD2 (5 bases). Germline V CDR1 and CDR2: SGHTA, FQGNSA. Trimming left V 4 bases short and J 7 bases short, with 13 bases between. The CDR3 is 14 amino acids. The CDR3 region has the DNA TGTGCCAGCAGCTCTACACGGGGAAACGGGGAGCTGTTTTTT. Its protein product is CASSSTRGNGELFF.

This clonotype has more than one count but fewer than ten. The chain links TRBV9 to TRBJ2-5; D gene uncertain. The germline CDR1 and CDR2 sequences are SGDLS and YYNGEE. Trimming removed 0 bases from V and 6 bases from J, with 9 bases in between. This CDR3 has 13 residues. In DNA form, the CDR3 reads TGTGCCAGCAGCGTAGTGAGTGGTCAGACCCAGTACTTC. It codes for CASSVVSGQTQYF.

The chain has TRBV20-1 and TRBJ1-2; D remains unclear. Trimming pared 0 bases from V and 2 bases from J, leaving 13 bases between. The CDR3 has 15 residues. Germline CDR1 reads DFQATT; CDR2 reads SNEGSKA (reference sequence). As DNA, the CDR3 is TGCAGTGCTAGAGATCGCGGGTTAGGAAACTATGGCTACACCTTC. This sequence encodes CSARDRGLGNYGYTF.

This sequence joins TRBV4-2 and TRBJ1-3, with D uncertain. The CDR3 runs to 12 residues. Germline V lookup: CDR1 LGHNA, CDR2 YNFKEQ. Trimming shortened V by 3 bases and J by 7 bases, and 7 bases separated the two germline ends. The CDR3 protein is CASSQTRNTIYF. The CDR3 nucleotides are TGTGCCAGCAGCCAGACGAGGAACACCATATATTTT.

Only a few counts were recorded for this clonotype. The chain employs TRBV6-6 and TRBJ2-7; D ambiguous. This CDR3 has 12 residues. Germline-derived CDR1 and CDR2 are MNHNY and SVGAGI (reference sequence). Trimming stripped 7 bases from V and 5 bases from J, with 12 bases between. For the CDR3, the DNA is TGTGCCAGCATTGGGCCCAGAAACGAGCAGTACTTC. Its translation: CASIGPRNEQYF.

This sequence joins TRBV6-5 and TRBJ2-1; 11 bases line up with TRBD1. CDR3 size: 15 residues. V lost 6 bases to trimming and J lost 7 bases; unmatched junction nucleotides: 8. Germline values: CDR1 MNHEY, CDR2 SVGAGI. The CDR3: CASSPGQGARNEQFF. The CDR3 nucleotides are TGTGCCAGCAGCCCAGGACAGGGGGCGAGGAATGAGCAGTTCTTC.

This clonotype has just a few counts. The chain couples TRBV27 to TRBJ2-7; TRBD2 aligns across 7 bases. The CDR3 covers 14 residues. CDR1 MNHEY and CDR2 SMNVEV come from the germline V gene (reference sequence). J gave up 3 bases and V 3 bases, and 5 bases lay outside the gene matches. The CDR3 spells CASSLKGLRYEQYF. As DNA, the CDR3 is TGTGCCAGCAGTTTGAAGGGACTACGCTACGAGCAGTACTTC.

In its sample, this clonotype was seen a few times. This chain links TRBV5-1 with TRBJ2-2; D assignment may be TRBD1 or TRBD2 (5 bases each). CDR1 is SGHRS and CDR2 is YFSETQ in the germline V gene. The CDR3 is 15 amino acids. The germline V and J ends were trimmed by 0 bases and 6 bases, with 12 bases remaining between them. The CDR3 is CASSLGGALPGELFF. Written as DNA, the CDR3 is TGCGCCAGCAGCTTGGGAGGGGCCCTCCCCGGGGAGCTGTTTTTT.

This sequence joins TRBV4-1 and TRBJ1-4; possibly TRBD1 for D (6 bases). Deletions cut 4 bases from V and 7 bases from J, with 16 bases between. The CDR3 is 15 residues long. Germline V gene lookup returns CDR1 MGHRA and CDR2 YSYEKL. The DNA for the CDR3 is TGCGCCAGCAGCCCCGAACCACAGGGTGGTGAAAAACTGTTTTTT. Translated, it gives CASSPEPQGGEKLFF.

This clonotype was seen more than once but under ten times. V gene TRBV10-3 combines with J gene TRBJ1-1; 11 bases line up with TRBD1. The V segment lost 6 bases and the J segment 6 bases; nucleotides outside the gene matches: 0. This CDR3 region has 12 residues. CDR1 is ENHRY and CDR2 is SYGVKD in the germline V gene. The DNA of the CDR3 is TGTGCCATCAGGGGACAGGGGGCTGAAGCTTTCTTT. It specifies CAIRGQGAEAFF.

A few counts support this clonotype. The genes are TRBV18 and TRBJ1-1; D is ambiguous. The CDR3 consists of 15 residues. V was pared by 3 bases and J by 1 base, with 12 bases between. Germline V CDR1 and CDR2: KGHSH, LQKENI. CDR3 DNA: TGTGCCAGCTCACCTGCGGTCTATTCGAACACTGAAGCTTTCTTT. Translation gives CASSPAVYSNTEAFF.

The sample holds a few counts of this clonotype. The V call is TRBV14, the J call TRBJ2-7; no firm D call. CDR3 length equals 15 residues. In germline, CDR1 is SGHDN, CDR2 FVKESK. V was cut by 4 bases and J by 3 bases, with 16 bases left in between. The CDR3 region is CASSLPGQHLYEQYF. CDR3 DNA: TGTGCCAGCAGCCTCCCTGGGCAACACCTCTACGAGCAGTACTTC.